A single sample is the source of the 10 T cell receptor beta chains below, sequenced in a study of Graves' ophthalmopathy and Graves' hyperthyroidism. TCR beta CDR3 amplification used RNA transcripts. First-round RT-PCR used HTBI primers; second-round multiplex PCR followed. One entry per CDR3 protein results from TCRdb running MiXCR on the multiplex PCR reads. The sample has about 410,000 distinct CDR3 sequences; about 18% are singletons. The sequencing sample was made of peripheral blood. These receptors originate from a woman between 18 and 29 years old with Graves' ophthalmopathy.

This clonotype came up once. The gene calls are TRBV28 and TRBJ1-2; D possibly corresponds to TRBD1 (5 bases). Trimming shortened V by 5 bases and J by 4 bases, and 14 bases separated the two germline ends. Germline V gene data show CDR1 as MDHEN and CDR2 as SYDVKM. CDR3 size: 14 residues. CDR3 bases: TGTGCCAGCAGTCTACTCCCGGGACGCTATGGCTACACCTTC. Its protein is CASSLLPGRYGYTF.

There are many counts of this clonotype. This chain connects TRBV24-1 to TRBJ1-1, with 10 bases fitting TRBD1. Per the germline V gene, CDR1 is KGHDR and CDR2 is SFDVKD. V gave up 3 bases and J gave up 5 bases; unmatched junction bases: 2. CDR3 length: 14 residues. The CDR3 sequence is CATSDGTGETEAFF. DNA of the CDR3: TGTGCCACCAGTGATGGGACAGGGGAAACTGAAGCTTTCTTT.

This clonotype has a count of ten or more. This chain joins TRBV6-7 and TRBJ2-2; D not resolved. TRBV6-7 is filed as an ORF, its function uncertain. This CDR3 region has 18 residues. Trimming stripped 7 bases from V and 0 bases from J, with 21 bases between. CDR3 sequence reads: CASNKKARTDTNTGELFF. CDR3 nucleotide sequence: TGTGCCAGCAACAAAAAAGCCAGAACGGATACGAACACCGGGGAGCTGTTTTTT.

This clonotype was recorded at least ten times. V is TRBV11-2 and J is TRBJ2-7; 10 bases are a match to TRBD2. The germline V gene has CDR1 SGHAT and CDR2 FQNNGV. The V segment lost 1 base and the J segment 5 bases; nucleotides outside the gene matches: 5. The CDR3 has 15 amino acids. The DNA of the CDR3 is TGTGCCAGCAGCTTAGTGACTAGCGGGCTGGACGAGCAGTACTTC. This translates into CASSLVTSGLDEQYF.

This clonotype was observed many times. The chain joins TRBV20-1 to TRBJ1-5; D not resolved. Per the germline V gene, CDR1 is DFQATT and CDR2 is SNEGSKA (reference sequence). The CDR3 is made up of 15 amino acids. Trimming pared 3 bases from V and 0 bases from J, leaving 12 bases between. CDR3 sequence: CSASLSSFSNQPQHF. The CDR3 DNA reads TGCAGTGCTAGCCTTAGCAGTTTTAGCAATCAGCCCCAGCATTTT.

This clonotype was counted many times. The CDR3: CASSAGLAEVYNEQFF. In DNA, the CDR3 is TGTGCCAGCAGCGCTGGACTAGCGGAGGTCTACAATGAGCAGTTCTTC. The chain has TRBV9 and TRBJ2-1; 10 nucleotides line up with TRBD2. The ends lost 3 bases at V and 3 bases at J; junction bases unmatched: 6. This CDR3 region has 16 residues. Germline lookup yields CDR1 SGDLS and CDR2 YYNGEE.

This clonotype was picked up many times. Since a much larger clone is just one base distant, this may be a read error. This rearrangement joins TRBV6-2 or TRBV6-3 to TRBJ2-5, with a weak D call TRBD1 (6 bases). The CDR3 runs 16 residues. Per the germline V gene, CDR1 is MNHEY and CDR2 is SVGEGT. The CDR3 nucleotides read TGTGCCAGCAGTTACGGGACATGGGGAGTCCAAGAGACCCAGCACTTC. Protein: CASSYGTWGVQETQHF.

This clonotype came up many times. The DNA of the CDR3 is TGTGCCACCAGCAAATTATGGGAGCCGAACACTGAAGCTTTCTTT. Translating gives CATSKLWEPNTEAFF. The rearrangement uses TRBV15 and TRBJ1-1; D gene unclear. The CDR3 loop spans 15 amino acids. The V end was cut by 4 bases, the J end by 1 base, with 13 bases between. CDR1 and CDR2 from the germline V gene are LNHNV and YYDKDF (reference sequence).

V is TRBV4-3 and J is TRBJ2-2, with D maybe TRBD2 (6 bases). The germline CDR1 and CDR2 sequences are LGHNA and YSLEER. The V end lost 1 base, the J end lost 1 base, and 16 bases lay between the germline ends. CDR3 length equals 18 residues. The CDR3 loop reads CASSQGGLFSGNTGELFF. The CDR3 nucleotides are TGCGCCAGCAGCCAAGGGGGTTTATTTAGCGGGAACACCGGGGAGCTGTTTTTT.

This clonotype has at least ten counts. The DNA of the CDR3 is TGCGCCAGCAGCCAAGAGCGCTCATTCACCTACGAGCAGTACTTC. This gives the protein CASSQERSFTYEQYF. The chain joins TRBV4-1 to TRBJ2-7; the D is unclear. There are 15 residues in the CDR3. V lost 0 bases and J lost 2, with 11 bases in between. The germline V gene has CDR1 MGHRA and CDR2 YSYEKL.